Below, one TCR beta chain is given with its context. This clone occurred a few times. The target of this receptor is not known. The sample holds no much larger clone one base away, and base qualities are not on file. The sample comes from a study of Ad26.COV2.S vaccination and SARS-CoV-2 variants (dated by TCRdb to about 2021). With respect to the entire study: Vaccine-arm donors came from COV1001, a multicentre, randomized, double-blind, placebo-controlled phase I-IIa trial of Ad26.COV2.S in healthy adults. Ad26.COV2.S was administered intramuscularly at a dose of 5x10^10 or 1x10^11 viral particles, either as one shot or as two shots given 56 days apart. The specificity and breadth of SARS-CoV-2-reactive T cell receptors after Ad26.COV2.S vaccination were assessed by TCRbeta repertoire sequencing. A total of some 30 samples were included in the TCR-sequenced set, comprising roughly 19 Ad26.COV2.S vaccine recipients, 5 placebo recipients and 8 SARS-CoV-2 convalescent individuals. Trial participants were randomized into five groups of five: low-dose or high-dose Ad26.COV2.S given once or twice, or placebo on both occasions. Blinding of investigators to trial group allocation was maintained during experiments and outcome assessment.

Results the study describes overall, beyond this receptor: Spike-specific TCR breadth was higher in Ad26.COV2.S recipients than in placebo recipients (P = 0.0014). After vaccination, substantial breadth of spike-specific CD8+ and CD4+ T cell responses was reported. The study lacked the statistical power to compare responses across vaccine doses or regimens. Vaccine and placebo recipients had similar non-spike TCR breadth, a finding consistent with the vaccine containing only spike. According to the authors, total T cell responses may have been underestimated by the TCR breadth and depth analyses.

The immunoSEQ Assay was the method used to sequence TCRbeta CDR3 regions. After extraction, genomic DNA underwent amplification by bias-controlled multiplex PCR, followed by high-throughput sequencing. The source study handled its data this way. To quantify the absolute abundance of every unique TCRbeta CDR3 region, sequences were collapsed and filtered. T cell fraction was estimated by normalizing TCRbeta template counts to usable DNA, which was measured by amplifying reference genes present in all nucleated cells. Repertoire TCRs were annotated as SARS-CoV-2-specific by exact matching of V gene, CDR3 amino acid sequence and J gene to a known reactive TCR set. The reference SARS-CoV-2 TCR set came from MIRA and was filtered for enrichment in COVID-19-positive ImmuneCODE repertoires, removing public or cross-reactive TCRs. Using the MIRA antigens, annotated TCRs were further analysed by specific ORF or by position within an ORF. Breadth was defined as the number of annotated unique rearrangements divided by the total number of unique productive rearrangements, and depth was defined as the summed frequency of the annotated unique rearrangements. Two-sided Wilcoxon rank-sum tests were used to compare TCR breadth between groups. What TCRdb holds here is the immuneACCESS table cut down to in-frame rearrangements. Part of the clones is not present; checked against another copy, under half of the missing clones reflect an unresolved V gene, and the others are unexplained. The V and J calls and the clone size are those of that table, but D and trimming were determined from the DNA. Across this sample there are 300,000 to 500,000 clones, with 80% to 90% seen only once. The ten biggest clones cover 3.5% of the sample.

In light of the paper, this sample's treatment or condition label describes: about 20 received Ad26.COV2.S at low or high dose, single or two shots; a few received placebo; per-sample allocation not given. For vaccine and placebo recipients, repertoires were sequenced using samples collected on day 63 after the first injection. Between 29 July and 7 August 2020, Cohort 1b enrolled about two dozen adults aged 18-55 years at one site in Boston, USA. Ad26.COV2.S consisted of a replication-incompetent adenovirus type 26 vector by which a prefusion-stabilized SARS-CoV-2 spike protein from the original Wuhan strain was expressed. The input for sequencing was peripheral blood, taken in a trial of Ad26.COV2.S vaccine versus placebo. This clonotype was sampled from a person aged 18-65 years who received the Ad26.COV2.S COVID-19 vaccine or a placebo.

The CDR3 sequence is CASSVRQLNTGELFF. DNA sequence: TGTGCCAGCAGCGTCCGACAGTTGAACACCGGGGAGCTGTTTTTT. Rearrangement joined TRBV3-1 (or the pseudogene TRBV3-2) to TRBJ2-2; TRBD1 is possibly the D segment (5 matching bases). The junction shows trimming of 5 bases on V and 1 base on J, plus 11 bases between the germline ends. CDR1 and CDR2 are read off the germline V gene (reference sequence) as LGHDT and YNNKEL. The CDR3 measures 15 amino acids from cysteine to phenylalanine. Here the CDR3 DNA is all that survives: 45 bases in frame from base 1.